The 20 T cell receptor beta chains presented below share a single source sample, sequenced in a study. From the RT-PCR reads, TCRdb called clonotypes with MiXCR, one entry per CDR3 protein. The profile covers about 680,000 distinct CDR3 sequences, with 13% to 15% appearing a single time and about 3.6% taken by the ten largest. Sequenced material: memory CD4+ T cells from blood. The receptors were sampled from a female donor in good health, serving as a healthy control.

This clonotype was observed many times. The chain is built from TRBV20-1 and TRBJ2-1; D may correspond to TRBD1 or TRBD2 (6 bases each). Per germline, CDR1 DFQATT and CDR2 SNEGSKA (reference sequence). The CDR3 runs 13 residues. V was clipped by 7 bases and J by 3 bases, with 13 bases between them. In DNA form, the CDR3 reads TGCAGTGTATCCGGGGGCGGCTACAATGAGCAGTTCTTC. Translation gives CSVSGGGYNEQFF.

V is TRBV6-5 and J is TRBJ1-6, with 7 bases identical to TRBD1. CDR1 and CDR2 from the germline V gene are MNHEY and SVGAGI. J lost 10 bases, V lost 5 bases, and 17 bases had no gene match. This CDR3 has 17 residues. The CDR3 sequence: CASSRTYSQGKESPLHF. The CDR3 region has the DNA TGTGCCAGCAGTAGAACATACTCACAGGGGAAGGAATCACCCCTCCACTTT.

The table lists this clonotype with a few counts. The genes are TRBV29-1 and TRBJ1-2, with 7 bases that match TRBD1. Germline V gives CDR1 SQVTM, CDR2 ANQGSEA. The ends lost 7 bases at V and 1 base at J; junction bases unmatched: 6. The CDR3 contains 13 residues. CDR3 loop: CSASGGINYGYTF. The CDR3 DNA sequence: TGCAGCGCCTCAGGGGGAATTAACTATGGCTACACCTTC. The entire variable domain, with the rest obtained from reference TRBV29-1 and TRBJ1-2, is as follows: SAVISQKPSRDICQRGTSLTIQCQVDSQVTMMFWYRQQPGQSLTLIATANQGSEATYESGFVIDKFPISRPNLTFSTLTVSNMSPEDSSIYLCSASGGINYGYTFGSGTRLTVV.

This clonotype was seen a handful of times. V usage is TRBV5-1 and J usage is TRBJ2-2; D is unclear. CDR1 and CDR2 from the germline V gene are SGHRS and YFSETQ. The CDR3 totals 14 residues. Deletions cut 4 bases from V and 3 bases from J, with 10 bases between. The CDR3 DNA is TGCGCCAGCAGCGCATATAGGGACACCGGGGAGCTGTTTTTT. Translated: CASSAYRDTGELFF.

V usage is TRBV11-2 and J usage is TRBJ2-3; D gene uncertain. The CDR3 loop spans 14 amino acids. The V gene's germline CDR1 is SGHAT and CDR2 FQNNGV. Trimming removed 0 bases from V and 4 bases from J, with 8 bases in between. CDR3 nucleotides: TGTGCCAGCAGCTTAGATGTTAGGGCAGATACGCAGTATTTT. Its protein product is CASSLDVRADTQYF.

This chain uses TRBV7-2 with TRBJ1-1; 11 nucleotides line up with TRBD1. The V segment lost 3 bases and the J segment 4 bases; nucleotides outside the gene matches: 4. Germline CDR1 is SGHTA and CDR2 is FQGNSA. This CDR3 spans 15 amino acids. CDR3 bases: TGTGCCAGCAGCTTGGGACAGGGGGGCTTCACTGAAGCTTTCTTT. Translating it yields CASSLGQGGFTEAFF.

The V call is TRBV6-6, the J call TRBJ2-7; tentatively, D is TRBD1 (5 bases). Trimming left V 5 bases short and J 1 base short, with 12 bases between. This CDR3 spans 14 amino acids. Germline assignment: CDR1 MNHNY and CDR2 SVGAGI (reference sequence). This CDR3 reads CASSKLGASYEQYF. The CDR3 region has the DNA TGTGCCAGCAGTAAATTAGGGGCGTCCTACGAGCAGTACTTC.

This clonotype has more than one count but fewer than ten. The chain couples TRBV6-1 to TRBJ1-5; D gene unclear. The CDR3 length is 14 residues. Deletions cut 3 bases from V and 0 bases from J, with 6 bases between. The V gene's germline CDR1 is MNHNS and CDR2 SASEGT. Here the CDR3 DNA reads TGTGCCAGCAGTGAGTATAATAGCAATCAGCCCCAGCATTTT. The encoded protein is CASSEYNSNQPQHF.

This clonotype appeared many times. The V call is TRBV20-1, the J call TRBJ2-3, with 12 bases aligning to TRBD2. Trimming cost V 3 bases and J 4 bases; bases outside gene matches: 5. CDR3 length: 15 residues. Germline loops: CDR1 DFQATT, CDR2 SNEGSKA (reference sequence). The DNA for the CDR3 is TGCAGTGCTAGGAGACTAGCGGGAGCTCCAGATACGCAGTATTTT. As protein: CSARRLAGAPDTQYF.

This chain uses TRBV5-1 with TRBJ1-5; D remains ambiguous. The CDR3 has 14 amino acids. Germline values: CDR1 SGHRS, CDR2 YFSETQ. V lost 1 base and J lost 5, with 10 bases in between. The CDR3, as DNA: TGCGCCAGCAGCTTGTCGGGGTCTGATCAGCCCCAGCATTTT. This translates into CASSLSGSDQPQHF.

This clonotype was recorded at least ten times. This chain links TRBV12-3 or TRBV12-4 with TRBJ1-2; D remains ambiguous. The CDR3 extends over 14 amino acids. The V gene lost 2 bases and the J gene lost 7 bases, with 14 bases spanning the gap. Written as DNA, the CDR3 is TGTGCCAGCAGTTTAAAGGTCCAGGAACGTGGCTACACCTTC. Translation gives CASSLKVQERGYTF.

The CDR3 protein is CASSLAFSAGSYEQYF. Here the CDR3 DNA reads TGCGCCAGCAGCTTGGCGTTCTCGGCAGGGTCCTACGAGCAGTACTTC. V gene TRBV5-1 combines with J gene TRBJ2-7; D possibly corresponds to TRBD1 (5 bases). Germline CDR1 SGHRS, CDR2 YFSETQ. Trimming cost V 0 bases and J 1 base, with 14 bases left between them. The CDR3 length is 16 residues.

This chain connects TRBV28 to TRBJ2-7; 7 nucleotides line up with TRBD1. This CDR3 contains 14 residues. In germline, CDR1 is MDHEN, CDR2 SYDVKM. V trimming: 6 bases; J trimming: 2 bases; junction bases outside the gene matches: 7. The CDR3 reads CASSPGQDPYEQYF. CDR3 nucleotide sequence: TGTGCCAGCAGCCCTGGACAGGACCCCTACGAGCAGTACTTC.

This clonotype occurred a few times. This chain links TRBV9 with TRBJ2-3, with 7 bases aligning to TRBD2. The CDR3 has 16 residues. Germline values: CDR1 SGDLS, CDR2 YYNGEE. V trimming: 2 bases; J trimming: 0 bases; junction bases outside the gene matches: 6. The CDR3 DNA follows: TGTGCCAGCAGCGTGGCGGGGGATACTAGCACAGATACGCAGTATTTT. It specifies CASSVAGDTSTDTQYF.

V and J are TRBV24-1 and TRBJ1-1, with D perhaps matching TRBD1 (5 bases). V was pared by 4 bases and J by 1 base, with 9 bases between. The CDR3 consists of 14 residues. CDR1 and CDR2 (germline): KGHDR, SFDVKD. The CDR3 DNA reads as TGTGCCACCAGTGACTCGACAGAGAACACTGAAGCTTTCTTT. The encoded protein is CATSDSTENTEAFF.

This clonotype appeared many times. The V gene is TRBV6-5, the J gene TRBJ2-3; 9 positions match TRBD1. Germline CDR1 and CDR2: MNHEY and SVGAGI. The CDR3 covers 19 residues. V trimming: 0 bases; J trimming: 0 bases; junction bases outside the gene matches: 10. CDR3 DNA sequence: TGTGCCAGCAGTTACTCGATTTGGCCCGGGACAGGGAGCACAGATACGCAGTATTTT. Protein: CASSYSIWPGTGSTDTQYF.

The chain combines TRBV5-1 with TRBJ2-1; 10 nucleotides agree with TRBD2. Looked up from germline, CDR1 is SGHRS and CDR2 is YFSETQ. The CDR3 extends over 16 amino acids. J was trimmed by 8 bases and V by 5 bases; bases with no gene match: 13. Here the CDR3 reads CASRHQPTSGNDEQFF. CDR3 coding DNA: TGCGCCAGCAGGCATCAACCAACTAGCGGGAACGATGAGCAGTTCTTC. Full variable domain (remainder filled in from reference TRBV5-1 and TRBJ2-1): KAGVTQTPRYLIKTRGQQVTLSCSPISGHRSVSWYQQTPGQGLQFLFEYFSETQRNKGNFPGRFSGRQFSNSRSEMNVSTLELGDSALYLCASRHQPTSGNDEQFFGPGTRLTVL.

A note on this clonotype: The junction shows a germline mismatch at one end, possibly a read error. The chain is built from TRBV6-5 and TRBJ2-5; tentatively, D is TRBD1 or TRBD2 (6 bases each). Germline CDR1 reads MNHEY; CDR2 reads SVGAGI. The CDR3 is 12 residues long. This chain's CDR3 is CACSYHRGPQYF. In DNA form, the CDR3 reads TGTGCCTGCAGTTATCACCGGGGGCCCCAGTACTTC.

The table lists this clonotype with a few counts. The chain links TRBV7-3 to TRBJ2-1; 11 nucleotides agree with TRBD2. The CDR3 consists of 15 residues. The V segment lost 5 bases and the J segment 6 bases; nucleotides outside the gene matches: 6. Germline CDR1 SGHTA, CDR2 FQGTGA. The CDR3 reads CASSVGTSGVNEQFF. CDR3 DNA: TGTGCCAGCAGCGTCGGGACTAGCGGCGTCAATGAGCAGTTCTTC.

This chain uses TRBV20-1 with TRBJ2-1, with 11 bases lining up with TRBD2. The CDR3 has 15 amino acids. The junction had 6 bases not matched to a gene; V was cut back by 0 bases and J by 8 bases. Germline V gene lookup returns CDR1 DFQATT and CDR2 SNEGSKA (reference sequence). The CDR3 loop is CSARETSGAGDEQFF. Written as DNA, the CDR3 is TGCAGTGCTAGAGAGACTAGCGGGGCCGGGGATGAGCAGTTCTTC.